The 4 T cell receptor beta chains below come from one sample, sequenced in a study of CD8 T cells in ankylosing spondylitis. TCRdb processed the 5' RACE reads anew with MiXCR; each CDR3 protein has one entry. Of some 300,000 distinct CDR3 sequences in the sample, about a fifth were seen once. The sequenced sample was blood, either unsorted or a sorted T cell fraction (not recorded which). Every receptor here comes from a female donor with ankylosing spondylitis or in good health (not recorded which).

This clonotype was found a few times. The rearrangement joins TRBV5-6 to TRBJ2-3, with a weak D call TRBD2 (6 bases). Trimming removed 4 bases from V and 2 bases from J, with 20 bases in between. Germline CDR1 is SGHDT and CDR2 is YYEEEE. The CDR3 length is 17 residues. The DNA of the CDR3 is TGTGCCAGCAGCCCCTCCGGTGCGGGACTTTTCACAGATACGCAGTATTTT. Protein product: CASSPSGAGLFTDTQYF.

This clonotype was observed a handful of times. This chain joins TRBV24-1 and TRBJ1-1; D possibly corresponds to TRBD1 (5 bases). The CDR3 loop spans 14 amino acids. Germline CDR1 and CDR2: KGHDR and SFDVKD. V gave up 3 bases and J gave up 4 bases, with 11 bases separating them. The CDR3 region has the DNA TGTGCCACCAGTGATCCTGCTAGGGGCACTGAAGCTTTCTTT. Amino acid sequence: CATSDPARGTEAFF.

This clonotype was seen a handful of times. V gene TRBV7-2 combines with J gene TRBJ2-5, with a tentative D call TRBD1 (5 bases). Deletions cut 5 bases from V and 0 bases from J, with 7 bases between. CDR3 length: 13 amino acids. Per the germline V gene, CDR1 is SGHTA and CDR2 is FQGNSA. The CDR3 is CASSRQYQETQYF. Written as DNA, the CDR3 is TGTGCCAGCAGCCGACAGTACCAAGAGACCCAGTACTTC.

The chain recombines TRBV7-2 with TRBJ2-1; D not certain. Germline V CDR1 and CDR2: SGHTA, FQGNSA. V lost 2 bases to trimming and J lost 4 bases, with 6 bases between them. CDR3 length: 13 residues. The CDR3 DNA is TGTGCCAGCAGCTTATGGGGTTACAATGAGCAGTTCTTC. It specifies CASSLWGYNEQFF.